These T cell receptor beta chains were read from a single sample in a study of blood T cell repertoires in COVID-19. Measured with immunoSEQ multiplex PCR; TCRdb has only the in-frame clones, and not every one. Here the sample spans around 300,000 clones, approximately 91% being singletons. Material: peripheral blood. These receptors all come from a man between 18 and 29 years old with active or convalescent COVID-19. CDR3s include the opening cysteine and the closing phenylalanine or tryptophan. D genes are given only for firm matches. Clone size appears in some rows only: once, few, many, or a class for an expanded clone.

j_gene	v_gene	d_gene	len	abundance	CDR3nt	CDR3aa
TRBJ1-2	TRBV4-1	.	14	.	TGCGCCAGCAGCCAAGATAGAAGCTACTATGGCTACACCTTC	CASSQDRSYYGYTF
TRBJ1-2	TRBV9	.	12	.	TGTGCCAGCAGTGCCGGGAGGCATGGCTACACCTTC	CASSAGRHGYTF
TRBJ2-7	TRBV9	TRBD1	13	.	TGTGCCAGCAGCTCACGGACAGGCTACGAGCAGTACTTC	CASSSRTGYEQYF
TRBJ2-3	TRBV7-9	.	15	.	TGTGCCAGCAGCTTAGTAGCAGGGATGGCAGATACGCAGTATTTT	CASSLVAGMADTQYF
TRBJ2-6	TRBV5-5	.	15	once	TGTGCCAGCAGCTTTCTAGACTCTGGGGCCAACGTCCTGACTTTC	CASSFLDSGANVLTF
TRBJ1-1	TRBV2	.	14	.	TGTGCCAGCAACGAGGGAGCCCGGAACACTGAAGCTTTCTTT	CASNEGARNTEAFF
TRBJ1-1	TRBV18	.	14	.	TGTGCCAGCTCACCAGGCCAGAAGAACACTGAAGCTTTCTTT	CASSPGQKNTEAFF
TRBJ2-3	TRBV5-1	TRBD2	17	.	TGCGCCAGCAGCTTGACTTCTAGCGGGTCACTCACGAATACGCAGTATTTT	CASSLTSSGSLTNTQYF
TRBJ2-4	TRBV9	TRBD1	16	.	TGTGCCAGCAGCGTAGAGGGACAGGGGTCCAAAAACATTCAGTACTTC	CASSVEGQGSKNIQYF
TRBJ1-2	TRBV27	.	15	.	TGTGCCAGCAGCTTCCTGGGGGCGGATCAGGATGGCTACACCTTC	CASSFLGADQDGYTF
TRBJ1-1	TRBV18	.	15	.	TGTGCCAGCTCACAGGGAACAGGGATGAACACTGAAGCTTTCTTT	CASSQGTGMNTEAFF
TRBJ1-1	TRBV9	TRBD1	15	.	TGTGCCAGCAGCGTAGCTGGCAGGGGGTACACTGAAGCTTTCTTT	CASSVAGRGYTEAFF
TRBJ1-6	TRBV12-5	.	13	.	TGTGCTAGTGGTTTGGCCCCAAATTCACCCCTCCACTTT	CASGLAPNSPLHF